This T cell receptor beta chain was identified in a study of OX40 agonist ivuxolimab in advanced cancers. About the research overall: Cancers in dose escalation were hepatocellular, melanoma, renal cell and head and neck. Findings and caveats of the study: Dose levels from 0.1 to 3.0 mg/kg saw CD4+ and CD8+ blood T cells expand clonally by week 6.

As regards this clone: The antigen remains undetermined.

The CDR3 totals 15 residues. V gave up 0 bases and J gave up 6 bases, with 14 bases separating them. Per germline, CDR1 SGDLS and CDR2 YYNGEE. Patients were ruled out by autoimmune disease history or systemic immunosuppression. This table comes from immunoSEQ multiplex PCR, and its TCRdb copy is limited to in-frame clones, with some not included. Of under 75,000 clones in the sample, 80% to 90% are singletons; the top ten hold 0.75%. The chain couples TRBV9 to TRBJ2-3; tentative D call: TRBD2 (5 bases). The source is an adult with an advanced solid tumor such as melanoma, head and neck, liver or kidney cancer. The sample in question was CD4+ or CD8+ T cells sorted from blood, obtained in a trial of the OX40 agonist ivuxolimab. CDR3: CASSVGIQSGDTQYF. The CDR3 region has the DNA TGTGCCAGCAGCGTAGGAATCCAATCGGGGGATACGCAGTATTTT.